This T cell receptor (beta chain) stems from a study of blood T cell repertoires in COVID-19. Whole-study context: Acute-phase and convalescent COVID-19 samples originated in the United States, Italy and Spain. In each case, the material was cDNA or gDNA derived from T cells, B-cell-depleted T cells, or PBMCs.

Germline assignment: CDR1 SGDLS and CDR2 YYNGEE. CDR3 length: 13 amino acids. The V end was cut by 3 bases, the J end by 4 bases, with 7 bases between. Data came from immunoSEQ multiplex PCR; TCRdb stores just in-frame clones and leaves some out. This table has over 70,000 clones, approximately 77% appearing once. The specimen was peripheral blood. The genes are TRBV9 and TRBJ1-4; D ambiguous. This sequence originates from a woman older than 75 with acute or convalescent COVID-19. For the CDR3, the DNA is TGTGCCAGCAGCGCGAGGAGTAATGAAAAACTGTTTTTT. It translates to CASSARSNEKLFF. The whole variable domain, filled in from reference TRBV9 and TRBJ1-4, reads DSGVTQTPKHLITATGQRVTLRCSPRSGDLSVYWYQQSLDQGLQFLIQYYNGEERAKGNILERFSAQQFPDLHSELNLSSLELGDSALYFCASSARSNEKLFFGSGTQLSVL.